These T cell receptor beta chains were read from a single sample in a study of T cell responses to AZD1222 COVID-19 vaccine. The table came from immunoSEQ multiplex PCR; TCRdb's copy has only in-frame clones and leaves some out. The sample has 45,000 to 55,000 clones; 79% are singletons. The input for sequencing was peripheral blood, taken on day 0 of MenACWY control vaccination. These receptor sequences come from an adult in good health. Each CDR3 is given with its conserved first and last residue. The order of the fields is clone size, D gene, V gene, J gene, CDR3 protein, CDR3 DNA. D genes are given only for firm matches. Rows may omit the clone size; those that give it use once, few, many or a size class.

clone_size: NA
d_call: NA
v_call: TRBV6-2/TRBV6-3
j_call: TRBJ1-5
cdr3_aa: CASSLNRNQPQHF
cdr3_nt: TGTGCCAGCAGTTTAAACCGGAATCAGCCCCAGCATTTT

clone_size: NA
d_call: NA
v_call: TRBV30
j_call: TRBJ2-1
cdr3_aa: CAWSAGTLYNEQFF
cdr3_nt: TGTGCCTGGAGTGCCGGGACGCTGTACAATGAGCAGTTCTTC

clone_size: NA
d_call: NA
v_call: TRBV5-5
j_call: TRBJ1-1
cdr3_aa: CASSPQGLGAEAFF
cdr3_nt: TGTGCCAGCAGCCCCCAGGGTCTCGGGGCTGAAGCTTTCTTT

clone_size: NA
d_call: NA
v_call: TRBV2
j_call: TRBJ1-5
cdr3_aa: CASSPGRAGVSSQPQHF
cdr3_nt: TGTGCCAGCAGTCCCGGTCGTGCGGGGGTGAGCTCTCAGCCCCAGCATTTT

clone_size: NA
d_call: NA
v_call: TRBV2
j_call: TRBJ1-3
cdr3_aa: CASTKGVAGNTIYF
cdr3_nt: TGTGCCAGCACCAAGGGGGTTGCTGGAAACACCATATATTTT

clone_size: NA
d_call: TRBD1
v_call: TRBV19
j_call: TRBJ1-2
cdr3_aa: CASSIDRDSFYGYTF
cdr3_nt: TGTGCCAGTAGTATAGATCGGGACAGCTTCTATGGCTACACCTTC

clone_size: once
d_call: TRBD2
v_call: TRBV4-1
j_call: TRBJ2-7
cdr3_aa: CASGRGDWTSGGYEQYF
cdr3_nt: TGCGCCAGCGGAAGGGGAGACTGGACTAGCGGAGGTTACGAGCAGTACTTC

clone_size: NA
d_call: NA
v_call: TRBV12-5
j_call: TRBJ1-1
cdr3_aa: CASGKPPQGTEAFF
cdr3_nt: TGTGCTAGTGGCAAACCCCCACAGGGCACTGAAGCTTTCTTT

clone_size: NA
d_call: NA
v_call: TRBV5-8
j_call: TRBJ1-5
cdr3_aa: CASSLEPGNNQPQHF
cdr3_nt: TGTGCCAGCAGCTTGGAGCCAGGAAACAATCAGCCCCAGCATTTT

clone_size: once
d_call: TRBD1
v_call: TRBV5-6
j_call: TRBJ2-7
cdr3_aa: CASSLGQGKKQYF
cdr3_nt: TGTGCCAGCAGCTTGGGACAGGGGAAGAAGCAGTACTTC

clone_size: once
d_call: NA
v_call: TRBV6-1
j_call: TRBJ1-4
cdr3_aa: CASSEGSTNEKLFF
cdr3_nt: TGTGCCAGCAGTGAGGGATCAACTAATGAAAAACTGTTTTTT

clone_size: NA
d_call: TRBD2
v_call: TRBV2
j_call: TRBJ2-3
cdr3_aa: CASSVGVAGGRADTQYF
cdr3_nt: TGTGCCAGCAGTGTTGGGGTAGCGGGAGGTCGGGCAGATACGCAGTATTTT

clone_size: few
d_call: NA
v_call: TRBV19
j_call: TRBJ1-1
cdr3_aa: CASSIRATEAFF
cdr3_nt: TGTGCCAGTAGTATAAGGGCCACTGAAGCTTTCTTT

clone_size: NA
d_call: NA
v_call: TRBV7-2
j_call: TRBJ1-1
cdr3_aa: CASSLPRAGNTEAFF
cdr3_nt: TGTGCCAGCAGCTTACCTAGGGCCGGCAACACTGAAGCTTTCTTT

clone_size: NA
d_call: TRBD2
v_call: TRBV28
j_call: TRBJ2-7
cdr3_aa: CASSLRLGTSGSYEQYF
cdr3_nt: TGTGCCAGCAGTTTGAGGTTAGGGACTAGCGGTTCCTACGAGCAGTACTTC

clone_size: few
d_call: NA
v_call: TRBV15
j_call: TRBJ1-1
cdr3_aa: CATSRDQNRNTEAFF
cdr3_nt: TGTGCCACCAGCAGAGATCAGAACCGGAACACTGAAGCTTTCTTT

clone_size: once
d_call: TRBD1
v_call: TRBV28
j_call: TRBJ2-1
cdr3_aa: CASRTGDYNEQFF
cdr3_nt: TGTGCCAGCAGGACAGGGGACTACAATGAGCAGTTCTTC

clone_size: NA
d_call: NA
v_call: TRBV5-1
j_call: TRBJ1-1
cdr3_aa: CASSSGTPYTEAFF
cdr3_nt: TGCGCCAGCAGCTCCGGGACACCCTACACTGAAGCTTTCTTT

clone_size: once
d_call: TRBD2
v_call: TRBV5-1
j_call: TRBJ2-1
cdr3_aa: CASSGGTSAHNEQFF
cdr3_nt: TGCGCCAGCAGCGGGGGGACTAGCGCTCACAATGAGCAGTTCTTC

clone_size: NA
d_call: TRBD2
v_call: TRBV15
j_call: TRBJ2-3
cdr3_aa: CATSEGGSSDTQYF
cdr3_nt: TGTGCCACTTCGGAGGGCGGGAGCTCAGATACGCAGTATTTT

clone_size: NA
d_call: NA
v_call: TRBV14
j_call: TRBJ2-6
cdr3_aa: CAVQSSGANVLTF
cdr3_nt: TGTGCCGTCCAGAGCTCTGGGGCCAACGTCCTGACTTTC

clone_size: once
d_call: NA
v_call: TRBV7-6
j_call: TRBJ1-1
cdr3_aa: CASSQGSTEAFF
cdr3_nt: TGTGCCAGCAGCCAAGGTAGCACTGAAGCTTTCTTT

clone_size: NA
d_call: NA
v_call: TRBV6-5
j_call: TRBJ1-2
cdr3_aa: CASSYSQKGEGGYTF
cdr3_nt: TGTGCCAGCAGTTACTCGCAAAAGGGCGAGGGTGGCTACACCTTC

clone_size: NA
d_call: TRBD2
v_call: TRBV28
j_call: TRBJ2-5
cdr3_aa: CASSLSGGQETQYF
cdr3_nt: TGTGCCAGCAGTTTATCGGGGGGCCAAGAGACCCAGTACTTC

clone_size: NA
d_call: TRBD2
v_call: TRBV5-4
j_call: TRBJ2-3
cdr3_aa: CASSGRLAGGPGTDTQYF
cdr3_nt: TGTGCCAGCAGCGGGAGACTAGCGGGGGGGCCGGGCACAGATACGCAGTATTTT

clone_size: NA
d_call: TRBD1
v_call: TRBV27
j_call: TRBJ1-4
cdr3_aa: CASKRTGPNEKLFF
cdr3_nt: TGTGCCAGCAAAAGGACAGGGCCTAATGAAAAACTGTTTTTT

clone_size: NA
d_call: TRBD2
v_call: TRBV6-5
j_call: TRBJ2-2
cdr3_aa: CASRTSGNTGELFF
cdr3_nt: TGTGCCAGCCGCACTAGCGGTAACACCGGGGAGCTGTTTTTT

clone_size: NA
d_call: TRBD1
v_call: TRBV27
j_call: TRBJ1-1
cdr3_aa: CASSTGGRTEAFF
cdr3_nt: TGTGCCAGCAGCACAGGGGGCAGGACTGAAGCTTTCTTT

clone_size: NA
d_call: NA
v_call: TRBV14
j_call: TRBJ1-6
cdr3_aa: CASRVGLNSPLHF
cdr3_nt: TGTGCCAGCAGGGTCGGCCTAAATTCACCCCTCCACTTT

clone_size: NA
d_call: NA
v_call: TRBV11-2
j_call: TRBJ1-1
cdr3_aa: CASSSQTENTEAFF
cdr3_nt: TGTGCCAGCAGCTCCCAGACGGAGAACACTGAAGCTTTCTTT

clone_size: NA
d_call: NA
v_call: TRBV29-1
j_call: TRBJ1-1
cdr3_aa: CSAPTGGWGTEAFF
cdr3_nt: TGCAGCGCCCCGACCGGGGGATGGGGCACTGAAGCTTTCTTT

clone_size: NA
d_call: TRBD1
v_call: TRBV29-1
j_call: TRBJ2-1
cdr3_aa: CSVRRQGAVYNEQFF
cdr3_nt: TGCAGCGTTCGCAGACAGGGGGCCGTTTACAATGAGCAGTTCTTC

clone_size: NA
d_call: TRBD1
v_call: TRBV28
j_call: TRBJ1-2
cdr3_aa: CASRPGTGGWYGYTF
cdr3_nt: TGTGCCAGCAGACCGGGGACAGGGGGCTGGTATGGCTACACCTTC

clone_size: NA
d_call: NA
v_call: TRBV15
j_call: TRBJ2-3
cdr3_aa: CATSRAGGSTDTQYF
cdr3_nt: TGTGCCACCAGCAGAGCTGGCGGAAGCACAGATACGCAGTATTTT

clone_size: NA
d_call: NA
v_call: TRBV9
j_call: TRBJ1-5
cdr3_aa: CASSRGMGGRNQPQHF
cdr3_nt: TGTGCCAGCAGCAGAGGGATGGGCGGTCGCAATCAGCCCCAGCATTTT

clone_size: medium-sized
d_call: TRBD2
v_call: TRBV19
j_call: TRBJ2-7
cdr3_aa: CASSTTGLGSDKYF
cdr3_nt: TGTGCCAGTAGTACTACGGGACTAGGGTCGGATAAGTACTTC

clone_size: NA
d_call: NA
v_call: TRBV30
j_call: TRBJ1-1
cdr3_aa: CAWSARGLKTEAFF
cdr3_nt: TGTGCCTGGAGTGCGAGGGGATTGAAGACTGAAGCTTTCTTT

clone_size: NA
d_call: TRBD1
v_call: TRBV27
j_call: TRBJ1-2
cdr3_aa: CASSVGGYGYTF
cdr3_nt: TGTGCCAGCAGTGTAGGGGGCTACGGCTACACCTTC

clone_size: NA
d_call: TRBD1
v_call: TRBV28
j_call: TRBJ2-2
cdr3_aa: CASSSPVRGPTGELFF
cdr3_nt: TGTGCCAGCAGTTCTCCTGTCAGGGGGCCAACCGGGGAGCTGTTTTTT

clone_size: once
d_call: NA
v_call: TRBV2
j_call: TRBJ2-1
cdr3_aa: CASSDKELSSYNEQFF
cdr3_nt: TGTGCCAGCAGCGATAAGGAGCTGAGCTCCTACAATGAGCAGTTCTTC

clone_size: medium-sized
d_call: TRBD1
v_call: TRBV5-5
j_call: TRBJ1-6
cdr3_aa: CASSQQGEVSPLHF
cdr3_nt: TGTGCCAGCAGCCAACAGGGGGAGGTTTCACCCCTCCACTTT

clone_size: NA
d_call: TRBD2
v_call: TRBV6-5
j_call: TRBJ2-1
cdr3_aa: CASGLAGAEQFF
cdr3_nt: TGTGCCAGCGGACTAGCGGGAGCTGAGCAGTTCTTC

clone_size: NA
d_call: NA
v_call: TRBV27
j_call: TRBJ2-7
cdr3_aa: CASSLGPQGHEQYF
cdr3_nt: TGTGCCAGCAGTTTGGGCCCCCAGGGCCACGAGCAGTACTTC

clone_size: NA
d_call: TRBD1
v_call: TRBV27
j_call: TRBJ2-2
cdr3_aa: CASSLSGTGVTGELFF
cdr3_nt: TGTGCCAGCAGTTTATCCGGGACAGGGGTGACCGGGGAGCTGTTTTTT

clone_size: NA
d_call: NA
v_call: TRBV6-5
j_call: TRBJ1-5
cdr3_aa: CASSSAGGSSDQPQHF
cdr3_nt: TGTGCCAGCAGTTCCGCGGGGGGATCTTCCGATCAGCCCCAGCATTTT

clone_size: NA
d_call: NA
v_call: TRBV7-2
j_call: TRBJ1-1
cdr3_aa: CASSPGGGATEAFF
cdr3_nt: TGTGCCAGCAGCCCTGGCGGCGGGGCCACTGAAGCTTTCTTT

clone_size: few
d_call: NA
v_call: TRBV25-1
j_call: TRBJ1-4
cdr3_aa: CASSEYGGHLFF
cdr3_nt: TGTGCCAGCAGTGAATATGGGGGACACTTGTTTTTT

clone_size: NA
d_call: NA
v_call: TRBV27
j_call: TRBJ1-5
cdr3_aa: CASSFTQDQPQHF
cdr3_nt: TGTGCCAGCAGTTTTACACAGGATCAGCCCCAGCATTTT

clone_size: NA
d_call: NA
v_call: TRBV7-9
j_call: TRBJ1-2
cdr3_aa: CASSDREYICTF
cdr3_nt: TGTGCCAGCAGCGACCGGGAGTATATATGCACCTTC

clone_size: NA
d_call: NA
v_call: TRBV6-2/TRBV6-3
j_call: TRBJ1-2
cdr3_aa: CASSYSTPTGNYGYTF
cdr3_nt: TGTGCCAGCAGTTACTCGACCCCGACAGGAAACTATGGCTACACCTTC

clone_size: NA
d_call: NA
v_call: TRBV5-6
j_call: TRBJ1-2
cdr3_aa: CASSYQDRRNYGYTF
cdr3_nt: TGTGCCAGCAGCTACCAAGACAGGCGTAACTATGGCTACACCTTC

clone_size: NA
d_call: TRBD2
v_call: TRBV7-9
j_call: TRBJ2-1
cdr3_aa: CASSFSLAGVFYNEQFF
cdr3_nt: TGTGCCAGCAGCTTTTCCCTAGCGGGAGTTTTCTACAATGAGCAGTTCTTC

clone_size: NA
d_call: NA
v_call: TRBV5-1
j_call: TRBJ1-1
cdr3_aa: CASSLDRVSNTEAFF
cdr3_nt: TGCGCCAGCAGCTTGGACAGGGTATCGAACACTGAAGCTTTCTTT

clone_size: few
d_call: NA
v_call: TRBV18
j_call: TRBJ2-7
cdr3_aa: CASSSSSYEQYF
cdr3_nt: TGTGCCAGCTCATCCAGCTCCTACGAGCAGTACTTC

clone_size: NA
d_call: NA
v_call: TRBV5-1
j_call: TRBJ1-1
cdr3_aa: CASSLGTSEAFF
cdr3_nt: TGCGCCAGCAGCTTGGGGACTTCTGAAGCTTTCTTT

clone_size: NA
d_call: NA
v_call: TRBV28
j_call: TRBJ1-5
cdr3_aa: CASSFTSSNQPQHF
cdr3_nt: TGTGCCAGCAGTTTTACTAGCAGCAATCAGCCCCAGCATTTT

clone_size: NA
d_call: TRBD1
v_call: TRBV29-1
j_call: TRBJ2-1
cdr3_aa: CSASGAGGRYEQFF
cdr3_nt: TGCAGCGCCTCCGGGGCAGGGGGAAGATATGAGCAGTTCTTC

clone_size: NA
d_call: NA
v_call: TRBV4-2
j_call: TRBJ2-2
cdr3_aa: CASSQDEGVYTGELFF
cdr3_nt: TGTGCCAGCAGCCAAGATGAGGGAGTTTACACCGGGGAGCTGTTTTTT

clone_size: NA
d_call: TRBD2
v_call: TRBV9
j_call: TRBJ2-7
cdr3_aa: CASSVGPGSGSPHEQYF
cdr3_nt: TGTGCCAGCAGCGTTGGGCCCGGTAGCGGGAGTCCCCACGAGCAGTACTTC

clone_size: NA
d_call: NA
v_call: TRBV3-1/TRBV3-2
j_call: TRBJ1-1
cdr3_aa: CASSSFAGLYTEAFF
cdr3_nt: TGTGCCAGCAGCTCTTTTGCCGGGCTTTACACTGAAGCTTTCTTT